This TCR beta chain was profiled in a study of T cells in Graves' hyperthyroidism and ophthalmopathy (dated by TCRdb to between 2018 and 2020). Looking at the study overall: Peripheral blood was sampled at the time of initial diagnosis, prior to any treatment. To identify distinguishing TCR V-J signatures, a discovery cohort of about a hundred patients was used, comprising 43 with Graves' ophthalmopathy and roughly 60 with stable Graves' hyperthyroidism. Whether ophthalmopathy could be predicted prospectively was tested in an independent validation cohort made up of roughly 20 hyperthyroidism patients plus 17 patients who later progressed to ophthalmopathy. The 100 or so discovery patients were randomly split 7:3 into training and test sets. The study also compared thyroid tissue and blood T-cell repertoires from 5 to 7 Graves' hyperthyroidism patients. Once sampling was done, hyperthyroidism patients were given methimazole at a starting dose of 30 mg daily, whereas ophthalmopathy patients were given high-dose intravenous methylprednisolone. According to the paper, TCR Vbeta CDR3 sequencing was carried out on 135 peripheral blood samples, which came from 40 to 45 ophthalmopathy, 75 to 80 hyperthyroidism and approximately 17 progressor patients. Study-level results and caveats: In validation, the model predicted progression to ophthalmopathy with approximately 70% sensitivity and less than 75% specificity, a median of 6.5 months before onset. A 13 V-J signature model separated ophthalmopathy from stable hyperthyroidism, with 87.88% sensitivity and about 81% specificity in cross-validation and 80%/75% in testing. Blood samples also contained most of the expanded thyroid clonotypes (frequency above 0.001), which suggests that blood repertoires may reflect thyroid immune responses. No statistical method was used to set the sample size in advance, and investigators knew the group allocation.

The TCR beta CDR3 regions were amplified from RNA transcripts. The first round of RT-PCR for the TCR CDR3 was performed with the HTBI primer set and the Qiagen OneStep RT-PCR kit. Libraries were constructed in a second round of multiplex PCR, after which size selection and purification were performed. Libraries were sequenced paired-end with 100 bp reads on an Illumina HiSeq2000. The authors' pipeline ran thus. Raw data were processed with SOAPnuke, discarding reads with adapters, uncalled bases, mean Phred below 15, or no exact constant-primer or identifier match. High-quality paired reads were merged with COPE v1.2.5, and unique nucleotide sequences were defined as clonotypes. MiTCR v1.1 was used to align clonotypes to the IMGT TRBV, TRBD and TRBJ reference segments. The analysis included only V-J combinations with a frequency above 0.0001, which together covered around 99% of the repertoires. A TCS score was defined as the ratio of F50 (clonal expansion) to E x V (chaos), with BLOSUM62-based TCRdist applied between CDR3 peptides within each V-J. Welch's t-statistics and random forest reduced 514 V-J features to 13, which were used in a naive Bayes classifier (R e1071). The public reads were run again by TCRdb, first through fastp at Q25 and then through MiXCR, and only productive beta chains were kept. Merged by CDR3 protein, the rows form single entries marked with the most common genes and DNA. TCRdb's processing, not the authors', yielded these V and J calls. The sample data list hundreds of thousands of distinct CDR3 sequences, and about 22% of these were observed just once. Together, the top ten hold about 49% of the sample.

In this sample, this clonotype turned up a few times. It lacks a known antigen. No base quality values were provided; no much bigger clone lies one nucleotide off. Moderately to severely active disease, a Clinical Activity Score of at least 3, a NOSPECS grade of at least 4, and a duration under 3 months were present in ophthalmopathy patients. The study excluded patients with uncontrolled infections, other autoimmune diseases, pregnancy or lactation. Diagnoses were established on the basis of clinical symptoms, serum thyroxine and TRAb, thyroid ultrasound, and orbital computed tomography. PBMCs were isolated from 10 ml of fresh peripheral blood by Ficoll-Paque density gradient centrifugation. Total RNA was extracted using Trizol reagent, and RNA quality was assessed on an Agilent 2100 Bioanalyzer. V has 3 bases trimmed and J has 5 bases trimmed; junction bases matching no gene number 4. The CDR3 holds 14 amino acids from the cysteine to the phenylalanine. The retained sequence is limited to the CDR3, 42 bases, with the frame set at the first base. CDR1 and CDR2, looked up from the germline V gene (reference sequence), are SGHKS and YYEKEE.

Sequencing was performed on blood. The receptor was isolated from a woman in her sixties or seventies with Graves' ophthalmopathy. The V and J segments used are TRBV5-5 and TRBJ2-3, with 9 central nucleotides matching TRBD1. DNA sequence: TGTGCCAGCAGCTGGGACAGGGCTGGAGATACGCAGTATTTT. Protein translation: CASSWDRAGDTQYF.